This section outlines one T cell receptor beta chain sequence together with its context. These data originate in a study of technical replicates of blood from several donors. V was clipped by 5 bases and J by 0 bases, with 14 bases between them. Germline V gene data show CDR1 as SGHAT and CDR2 as FQDESV (reference sequence). The CDR3 is made up of 16 amino acids. Profiling relied on immunoSEQ multiplex PCR, and the TCRdb table lists in-frame clones only, not all of them. The sample lists about 66,000 clones; around nine tenths were seen once. The sequenced sample consisted of PBMCs. The V gene is TRBV11-1, the J gene TRBJ2-1, with D perhaps TRBD1 (5 bases). The TCR was taken from a human donor in good health. Some clones in this sample may be carry-over from other donors' samples. In DNA form, the CDR3 reads TGTGCCAGCAGCAGTATGACAGTTAGCTCCTACAATGAGCAGTTCTTC. Translation: CASSSMTVSSYNEQFF.